The clone carrying this T cell receptor (beta chain) was counted at least ten times. Its antigen is not identified. This sample is part of a study of T cell repertoires in cytomegalovirus infection. For the study at large: In public TCR beta signatures, there were indications of both CMV infection and matching HLA type.

Broader study findings: Dominating the ex vivo response were TCR beta clonotypes that were CMV-specific and HLA-C-restricted.

TCRdb ran MiXCR on the reads and lists one entry per CDR3 protein. Of approximately 500,000 distinct CDR3 sequences listed, about 11% are singletons. Sequencing used PBMCs. The sequence was collected from a human donor in good health (CMV status not recorded). Some clones in this sample may be carry-over from other donors' samples.

The CDR3 nucleotides read TGTGCCAGCAGTCGGCCAGCGAATAGCAATCAGCCCCAGCATTTT. Amino acid sequence: CASSRPANSNQPQHF. V and J are TRBV6-1 and TRBJ1-5; D gene unclear. Trimming removed 5 bases at V and 0 bases at J, with 11 bases between. The length of the CDR3 is 15 residues. Germline-derived CDR1 and CDR2 are MNHNS and SASEGT.